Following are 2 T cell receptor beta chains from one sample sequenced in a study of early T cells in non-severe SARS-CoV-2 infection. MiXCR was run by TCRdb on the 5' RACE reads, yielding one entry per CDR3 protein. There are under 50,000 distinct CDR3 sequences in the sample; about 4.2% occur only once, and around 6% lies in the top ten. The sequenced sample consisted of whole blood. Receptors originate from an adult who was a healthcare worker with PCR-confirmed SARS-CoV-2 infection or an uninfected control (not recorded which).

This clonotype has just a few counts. The chain's CDR3 is CASSPGQAGRGANVLTF. The CDR3 nucleotides are TGTGCCAGCAGCCCCGGACAGGCCGGTAGAGGGGCCAACGTCCTGACTTTC. J is TRBJ2-6 and V is TRBV13; 7 bases line up with TRBD1. CDR1 and CDR2 (germline): PRHDT, FYEKMQ (reference sequence). The CDR3 is 17 residues long. Losses at the gene ends were 5 bases for V and 4 bases for J; bases not matched to a gene: 11.

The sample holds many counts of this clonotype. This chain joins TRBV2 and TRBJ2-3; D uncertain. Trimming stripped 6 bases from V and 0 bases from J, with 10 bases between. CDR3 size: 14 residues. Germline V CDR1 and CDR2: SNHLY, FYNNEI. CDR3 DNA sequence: TGTGCCAGCAGGGTGGGCGCTAGCACAGATACGCAGTATTTT. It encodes CASRVGASTDTQYF.